These T cell receptor beta chains were read from a single sample in a study of T cell repertoires in cytomegalovirus infection. TCRdb itself ran the reads through MiXCR, one entry per CDR3 protein. This sample has 250,000 to 300,000 distinct CDR3 sequences; about 26% occur once, and the top ten carry approximately 15%. Sequences were obtained from PBMCs. The source is a human donor in good health (CMV status not recorded). Some clones in this sample may be carry-over from other donors' samples. Both conserved end residues are part of each CDR3. The D gene is left open where the match is weak. The size entry is marked missing in some rows and otherwise reads once, few, many or a size class.

j_call | v_call | clone_size | d_call | cdr3_aa | cdr3_nt
TRBJ1-5 | TRBV20-1 | . | . | CSAGGTGGNEPQHF | TGCAGTGCTGGTGGGACGGGAGGAAATGAGCCCCAGCATTTT
TRBJ2-1 | TRBV5-1 | . | TRBD2 | CASSSPSGRISSYNEQFF | TGCGCCAGCAGCTCCCCTAGCGGGAGGATTAGCTCCTACAATGAGCAGTTCTTC
TRBJ1-2 | TRBV3-1 | few | . | CASTRSGGNHGYTF | TGTGCCAGCACCAGAAGTGGGGGAAATCATGGCTACACCTTC
TRBJ2-7 | TRBV7-9 | many | TRBD1 | CASNRQGAGQYF | TGTGCCAGCAACCGGCAGGGGGCCGGGCAGTACTTC
TRBJ2-5 | TRBV6-8 | once | . | CASSYSLRIPPIVQETQYF | TGTGCCAGCAGTTACTCTTTGCGGATCCCCCCCATTGTCCAAGAGACCCAGTACTTC
TRBJ1-3 | TRBV6-2/TRBV6-3 | . | . | CASSPTEKSSGNTIYF | TGTGCCAGCAGTCCGACGGAAAAGAGCTCTGGAAACACCATATATTTT
TRBJ2-1 | TRBV6-2/TRBV6-3 | . | TRBD1 | CASSYSWTGGNEQFF | TGTGCCAGCAGTTACTCCTGGACAGGGGGGAATGAGCAGTTCTTC
TRBJ2-7 | TRBV19 | few | . | CASSLGLKSSYEQYF | TGTGCCAGTAGTCTAGGGCTTAAGAGCTCCTACGAGCAGTACTTC
TRBJ2-7 | TRBV7-2 | once | TRBD1 | CASSGTPGQGANEQYF | TGTGCCAGCAGCGGCACCCCGGGACAGGGGGCCAACGAGCAGTACTTC
TRBJ2-5 | TRBV7-2 | few | TRBD1 | CASSWDRLQETQYF | TGTGCCAGCAGCTGGGACAGGTTACAAGAGACCCAGTACTTC
TRBJ2-3 | TRBV2 | . | . | CASAKGYTDTQYF | TGTGCCAGTGCCAAGGGCTACACAGATACGCAGTATTTT
TRBJ1-5 | TRBV25-1 | . | TRBD1 | CASSPGQGSRQPQHF | TGTGCCAGCAGTCCGGGACAGGGGAGCAGGCAGCCCCAGCATTTT
TRBJ2-5 | TRBV5-1 | . | TRBD1 | CASSSGQLGETQYF | TGCGCCAGCAGCTCGGGACAGTTGGGCGAGACCCAGTACTTC
TRBJ2-3 | TRBV28 | few | TRBD2 | CASSPLGGLGTDTQYF | TGTGCCAGCAGCCCCCTGGGAGGGCTCGGCACAGATACGCAGTATTTT
TRBJ1-3 | TRBV7-2 | many | TRBD1 | CASSLRGQGFSGNTIYF | TGTGCCAGCAGCTTGAGGGGACAGGGGTTCTCTGGAAACACCATATATTTT
TRBJ2-7 | TRBV30 | few | . | CAWSAFSTEQYF | TGTGCCTGGAGTGCCTTTTCGACCGAGCAGTACTTC
TRBJ2-7 | TRBV7-6 | many | . | CASSLAGGPDEQYF | TGTGCCAGCAGCTTAGCCGGGGGCCCCGACGAGCAGTACTTC